This record looks at one T cell receptor beta chain sequence and its context. Its binding antigen is unknown. Qualities for individual bases were not recorded, and no much larger clone is one base off. CDR1 DFQATT and CDR2 SNEGSKA are derived from the germline V gene (reference sequence). Including the terminal cysteine and phenylalanine, the CDR3 comprises 14 residues. CDR3 DNA is the only sequence kept; it has 42 bases, read in frame from the first base. V and J are truncated by 0 bases and 0 bases respectively, leaving an intervening sequence of 7 bases. Graves' hyperthyroidism was defined as stable when no progression to ophthalmopathy occurred over 18 months of follow-up. The hyperthyroidism patients were between 18 and 65 years old and newly diagnosed, with a disease duration of less than 2 months. Any patient with an uncontrolled infection, another autoimmune disease, pregnancy or lactation was excluded. Diagnoses relied on clinical symptoms, serum thyroxine and TRAb, thyroid ultrasound and orbital computed tomography. PBMCs were separated from roughly 10 ml of fresh peripheral blood using Ficoll-Paque density gradient centrifugation. Total RNA was extracted using Trizol reagent, and RNA quality was assessed on an Agilent 2100 Bioanalyzer.

TCR beta CDR3 regions were amplified from RNA transcripts. The first round of RT-PCR for the TCR CDR3 was performed with the HTBI primer set and the Qiagen OneStep RT-PCR kit. The libraries were constructed in a second round of multiplex PCR and then size-selected and purified. Libraries were sequenced paired-end with 100 bp reads on an Illumina HiSeq2000. Concerning the study's data processing: SOAPnuke was used to process the raw data, removing reads that contained adapters or uncalled bases, had a mean Phred below 15, or lacked an exact match to the constant primer or identifier. COPE v1.2.5 was used to merge high-quality paired reads, and clonotypes were defined as unique nucleotide sequences. MiTCR v1.1 was used to align clonotypes to the IMGT TRBV, TRBD and TRBJ reference segments. Analysis was restricted to V-J combinations with a frequency above 0.0001, which covered roughly 99% of repertoires. A TCS score was defined as the ratio between F50 (clonal expansion) and ExV (chaos), using BLOSUM62-based TCRdist between CDR3 peptides within each V-J. Welch's t-statistics and random forest reduced just over 500 V-J features to fewer than 15, which were used in a naive Bayes classifier (R e1071). The raw public reads went through TCRdb reprocessing: fastp at Q25, MiXCR clone calling, in-frame beta chains kept. One record per CDR3 amino acid sequence lists the most common genes and DNA. Clone size and V and J calls follow TCRdb, not the original study. The sample has around 440,000 distinct CDR3 sequences on record, approximately 14% of them singletons. Jointly, the top ten make up over 7.5% of the sample.

The data stem from a study of T cells in Graves' hyperthyroidism and ophthalmopathy (dated by TCRdb to about 2019). Study-level background: Peripheral blood samples were taken at initial diagnosis, before any treatment was given. Prospective prediction of ophthalmopathy was tested in an independent validation cohort consisting of roughly 19 hyperthyroidism patients and 17 patients who later progressed to ophthalmopathy. For training and testing, the 100 patients in the discovery cohort were randomly divided in a 7:3 ratio. In about six Graves' hyperthyroidism patients, the study also compared T-cell repertoires from thyroid tissue with T-cell repertoires from blood. According to the paper, TCR Vbeta CDR3 sequencing was carried out on over 130 peripheral blood samples, which came from approximately 41 ophthalmopathy, around 75 hyperthyroidism and some 17 progressor patients. After sampling, hyperthyroidism patients received methimazole starting at 30 mg daily, and ophthalmopathy patients received high-dose intravenous methylprednisolone. To identify distinguishing TCR V-J signatures, a discovery cohort of 100 patients was used, comprising 40 to 45 with Graves' ophthalmopathy and 57 with stable Graves' hyperthyroidism.

Points the paper makes about the study in general: Ophthalmopathy was separated from stable hyperthyroidism by a 13 V-J signature model, with around 88% sensitivity and 81% to 83% specificity obtained in cross-validation and 80%/75% obtained in testing. Most expanded thyroid clonotypes (frequency above 0.001) were also detected in blood, suggesting blood repertoires may reflect thyroid immune responses. No statistical method was used to fix the sample size in advance, and group allocation was not hidden from the investigators. In validation, progression to ophthalmopathy was predicted by the model with 65% to 71% sensitivity and approximately 78% specificity, a median of approximately 7.1 months before onset.

The sequence was obtained from a young woman with Graves' hyperthyroidism. The sample was blood. This chain joins TRBV20-1 to TRBJ2-3; the D segment cannot be called with confidence. The DNA sequence reads TGCAGTGCTAGAGATTGGCTAAGCACAGATACGCAGTATTTT. It translates as CSARDWLSTDTQYF.